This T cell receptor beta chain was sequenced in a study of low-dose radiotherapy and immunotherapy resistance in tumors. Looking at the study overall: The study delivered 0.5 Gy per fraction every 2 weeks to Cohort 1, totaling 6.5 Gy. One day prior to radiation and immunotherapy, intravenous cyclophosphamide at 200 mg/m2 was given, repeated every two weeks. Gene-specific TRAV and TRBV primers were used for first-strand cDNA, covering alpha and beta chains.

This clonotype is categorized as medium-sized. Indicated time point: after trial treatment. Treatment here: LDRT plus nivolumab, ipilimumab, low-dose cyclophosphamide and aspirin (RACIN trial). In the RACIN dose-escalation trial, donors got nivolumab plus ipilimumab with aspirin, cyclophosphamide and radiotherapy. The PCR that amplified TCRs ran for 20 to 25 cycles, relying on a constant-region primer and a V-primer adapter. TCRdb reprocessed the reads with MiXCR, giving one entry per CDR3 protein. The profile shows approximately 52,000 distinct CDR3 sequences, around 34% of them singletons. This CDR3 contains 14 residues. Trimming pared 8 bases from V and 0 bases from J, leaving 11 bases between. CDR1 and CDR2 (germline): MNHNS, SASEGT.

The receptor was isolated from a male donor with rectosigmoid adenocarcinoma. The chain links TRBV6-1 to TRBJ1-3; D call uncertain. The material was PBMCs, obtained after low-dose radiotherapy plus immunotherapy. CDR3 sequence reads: CASRHGNSGNTIYF. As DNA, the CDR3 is TGTGCCAGCCGACATGGCAACTCTGGAAACACCATATATTTT.